These 2 T cell receptor beta chains were all obtained from the same sample, sequenced in a study of T cells after yellow fever vaccination. A single record per CDR3 protein comes from TCRdb applying MiXCR to the 5' RACE reads. The table has about 320,000 distinct CDR3 sequences, approximately 4% seen once. The specimen comprised PBMCs, sampled 15 days after the yellow fever booster vaccination. The receptors shown here come from a man between 18 and 35 years old who received the YFV17D yellow fever vaccine.

The chain recombines TRBV3-1 with TRBJ2-5, with TRBD1 matching over 8 bases. Losses at the gene ends were 1 base for V and 5 bases for J; bases not matched to a gene: 6. The CDR3 extends over 15 amino acids. The V gene's germline CDR1 is LGHDT and CDR2 YNNKEL (reference sequence). CDR3 protein: CASSQAGGLVETQYF. CDR3 in DNA: TGTGCCAGCAGCCAAGCAGGGGGCTTGGTTGAGACCCAGTACTTC.

This clonotype has more than one count but fewer than ten. The chain is built from TRBV6-1 and TRBJ1-1, with D unresolved. V dropped 10 bases and J dropped 2 bases, with 8 bases sitting between them. CDR1 is MNHNS, CDR2 SASEGT, per germline. The CDR3 has 11 residues. The CDR3 sequence: CATDGNTEAFF. Written as DNA, the CDR3 is TGTGCCACCGACGGTAACACTGAAGCTTTCTTT.